Many counts were recorded for the clone carrying this T cell receptor beta chain. What it binds is not known. The source of the sample is a study of T-cell reconstitution after alpha-beta-depleted transplantation in children. V gave up 4 bases and J gave up 5 bases, with 12 bases separating them. The CDR3 has 13 amino acids. Germline CDR1 and CDR2: DFQATT and SNEGSKA (reference sequence). General study results and limits: Surviving recipient T cells and thymic progenitors accounted for the high day-60 TCRbeta diversity observed in some patients. Two months or so post-transplant, alpha-beta T cells reportedly derived from several hundred expanded graft clones. Fresh T-cell production supplied most of the T-cell counts and diversity seen one year after transplant.

Unique molecular identifiers were built into the TCRbeta library. TCRdb itself ran the PCR reads through MiXCR, one entry per CDR3 protein. The table lists around 270,000 distinct CDR3 sequences, roughly 7.8% of them singletons, with approximately 9.6% in the top ten. The V call is TRBV20-1, the J call TRBJ1-5; D remains unclear. This TCR was recovered from a female patient between 2 and 10 years old who had a stem cell transplant for Fanconi anemia, so the T cells may come from the graft donor. Sequences were derived from peripheral blood, sampled 360 days after TCRalphabeta/CD19-depleted stem cell transplant. The CDR3 DNA reads as TGCAGTGCTACCCGGGCTGGGGATCAGCCCCAGCATTTT. This encodes CSATRAGDQPQHF.